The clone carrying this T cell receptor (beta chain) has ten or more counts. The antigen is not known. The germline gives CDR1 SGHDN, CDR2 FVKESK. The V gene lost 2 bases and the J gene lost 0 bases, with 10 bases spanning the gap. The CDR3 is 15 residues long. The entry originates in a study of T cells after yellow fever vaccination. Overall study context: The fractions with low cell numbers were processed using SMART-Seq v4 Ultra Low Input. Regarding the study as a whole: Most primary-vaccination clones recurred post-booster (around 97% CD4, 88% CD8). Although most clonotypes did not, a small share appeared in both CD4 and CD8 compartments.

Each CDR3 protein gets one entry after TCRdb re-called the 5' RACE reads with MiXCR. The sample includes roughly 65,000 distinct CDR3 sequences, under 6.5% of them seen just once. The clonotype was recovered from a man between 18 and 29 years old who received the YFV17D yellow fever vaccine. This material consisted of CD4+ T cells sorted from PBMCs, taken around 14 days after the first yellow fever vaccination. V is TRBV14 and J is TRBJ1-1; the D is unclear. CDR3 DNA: TGTGCCAGCAGCCAAACCGGGAAGTTGAACACTGAAGCTTTCTTT. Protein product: CASSQTGKLNTEAFF.